These 10 T cell receptor beta chains came from one sample sequenced in a study of shared clonotypes between healthy human individuals. Libraries were prepared by immunoSEQ multiplex PCR; TCRdb keeps only in-frame clonotypes and omits some of them. The sample has 2 million to 3 million clones; over 85% are singletons. The sequenced material came from naive CD4+ T cells from PBMCs. Subset: CD45RA+ positively selected. These receptors were collected from a man aged 18 to 30 in good health. Some clones in this sample may be carry-over from other donors' samples.

This chain uses TRBV9 with TRBJ2-1; TRBD2 matches 7 bases. Germline-derived CDR1 and CDR2 are SGDLS and YYNGEE. V shed 4 bases, J shed 10 bases, and the junction held 8 bases outside the gene matches. The CDR3 is 13 residues long. CDR3 in amino acids: CASSPSSGPEQFF. DNA for the CDR3: TGTGCCAGCAGCCCCAGTAGCGGGCCCGAGCAGTTCTTC.

The gene calls are TRBV29-1 and TRBJ2-7; D ambiguous. There are 11 residues in the CDR3. The germline V gene encodes CDR1 SQVTM and CDR2 ANQGSEA. The CDR3 loop is CVASHSYEQYF. The CDR3 DNA reads TGCGTAGCCAGCCACTCCTACGAGCAGTACTTC.

This clone was seen just once. The gene calls are TRBV5-4 and TRBJ1-2; D is unresolved. The germline gives CDR1 SGHNT, CDR2 YYREEE (reference sequence). This CDR3 contains 14 residues. With 0 bases removed from V and 3 bases from J, the gap between germline ends came to 9 bases. CDR3 nucleotides: TGTGCCAGCAGCTTGGCCGTTGAGCACTATGGCTACACCTTC. Translation: CASSLAVEHYGYTF.

The chain joins TRBV4-1 to TRBJ1-2; D gene unclear. Looked up from germline, CDR1 is MGHRA and CDR2 is YSYEKL. Trimming left V 0 bases short and J 2 bases short, with 10 bases between. The CDR3 loop spans 15 amino acids. CDR3: CASSQDRGLNYGYTF. CDR3 in DNA: TGCGCCAGCAGCCAAGACCGGGGTCTCAACTATGGCTACACCTTC.

This sequence joins TRBV27 and TRBJ1-2, with D possibly matching TRBD1 (6 bases). Trimming cost V 11 bases and J 4 bases, with 17 bases left between them. Germline loops: CDR1 MNHEY, CDR2 SMNVEV (reference sequence). CDR3 length: 13 residues. This CDR3 is CAGTLGQSYGYTF. The CDR3 nucleotides read TGTGCCGGAACTCTCGGACAGAGCTATGGCTACACCTTC.

This sequence joins TRBV10-3 and TRBJ2-7, with 8 bases matching TRBD1. The CDR3 spans 13 residues. V shed 7 bases, J shed 0 bases, and the junction held 2 bases outside the gene matches. Germline V gene sequence: CDR1 ENHRY, CDR2 SYGVKD. The CDR3 loop is CAIIGQGSYEQYF. The CDR3 DNA is TGTGCCATCATAGGACAGGGCTCCTACGAGCAGTACTTC.

The rearrangement links TRBV5-8 to TRBJ2-2; the match to TRBD2 covers 9 bases. V lost 1 base to trimming and J lost 4 bases; unmatched junction nucleotides: 5. The CDR3 is 16 amino acids. From germline, CDR1 is SGHTS and CDR2 YDEGEE. CDR3 sequence (DNA): TGTGCCAGCAGCTTGATAGCGGGAGCGGGCACCGGGGAGCTGTTTTTT. Its protein is CASSLIAGAGTGELFF.

The chain links TRBV6-6 to TRBJ1-3; 7 bases are a match to TRBD1. CDR3 size: 14 residues. Germline V lookup: CDR1 MNHNY, CDR2 SVGAGI (reference sequence). With 4 bases clipped from V and 4 bases from J, the junction kept 4 bases outside the gene matches. CDR3 sequence: CASSSDRVGNTIYF. The CDR3, as DNA: TGTGCCAGCAGTTCCGACAGGGTCGGAAACACCATATATTTT.

This sequence joins TRBV4-2 and TRBJ2-5; 11 bases fit TRBD2. The CDR3 consists of 16 residues. CDR1 and CDR2 (germline): LGHNA, YNFKEQ. V trimming: 3 bases; J trimming: 2 bases; junction bases outside the gene matches: 5. CDR3 protein: CASSHTSGSRQETQYF. The CDR3, as DNA: TGTGCCAGCAGCCACACTAGCGGGAGTCGGCAAGAGACCCAGTACTTC.

The genes are TRBV7-8 and TRBJ2-1, with 10 bases matching TRBD2. V gave up 0 bases and J gave up 4 bases; unmatched junction bases: 9. CDR1 SGHVS and CDR2 FQNEAQ come from the germline V gene. The CDR3 has 18 amino acids. The CDR3 sequence is CASSLARDSGRFYNEQFF. The CDR3 coding sequence is TGTGCCAGCAGCTTAGCGCGTGATAGCGGGAGGTTTTACAATGAGCAGTTCTTC.